The subject of this entry is one T cell receptor (beta chain). The sample originates from a study of blood T cell repertoires in COVID-19. Across the study: Samples taken during acute and convalescent COVID-19 were collected in the United States, Italy and Spain.

V dropped 5 bases and J dropped 6 bases, with 17 bases sitting between them. This CDR3 has 15 amino acids. CDR1 and CDR2 (germline): MDHEN, SYDVKM. Assay used: immunoSEQ multiplex PCR; TCRdb lists only in-frame clones, some missing. The sample has tens of thousands of clones; 80% to 95% are singletons. The chain employs TRBV28 and TRBJ2-1; perhaps TRBD1 as D (6 bases). Specimen: peripheral blood. This clonotype was obtained from a human donor with active COVID-19. The donor label of this sample is uncertain. DNA for the CDR3: TGTGCCAGCAGTCTACACCAAACAGGGCGCAATGAGCAGTTCTTC. This translates into CASSLHQTGRNEQFF.